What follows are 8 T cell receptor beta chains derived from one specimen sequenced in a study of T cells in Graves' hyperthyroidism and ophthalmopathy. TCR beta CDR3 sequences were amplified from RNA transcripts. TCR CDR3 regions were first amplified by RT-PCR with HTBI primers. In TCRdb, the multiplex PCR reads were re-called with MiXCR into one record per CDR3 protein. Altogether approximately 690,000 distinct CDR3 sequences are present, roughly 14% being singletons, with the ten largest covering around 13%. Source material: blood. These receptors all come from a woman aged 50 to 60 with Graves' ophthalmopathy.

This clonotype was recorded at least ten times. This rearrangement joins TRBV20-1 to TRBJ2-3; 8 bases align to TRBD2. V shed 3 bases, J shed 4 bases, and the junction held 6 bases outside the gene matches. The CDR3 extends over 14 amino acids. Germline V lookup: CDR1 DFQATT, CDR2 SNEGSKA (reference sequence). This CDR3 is CSASGRANPDTQYF. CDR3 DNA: TGCAGTGCTAGCGGGAGGGCCAATCCAGATACGCAGTATTTT.

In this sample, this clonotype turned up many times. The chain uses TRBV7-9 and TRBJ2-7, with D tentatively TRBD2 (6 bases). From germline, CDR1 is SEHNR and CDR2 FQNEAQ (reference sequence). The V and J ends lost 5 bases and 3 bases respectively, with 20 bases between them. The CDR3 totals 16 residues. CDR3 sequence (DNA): TGTGCCAGCAGCCCCCCGTTAGGAGGGTCCAACTACGAGCAGTACTTC. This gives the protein CASSPPLGGSNYEQYF.

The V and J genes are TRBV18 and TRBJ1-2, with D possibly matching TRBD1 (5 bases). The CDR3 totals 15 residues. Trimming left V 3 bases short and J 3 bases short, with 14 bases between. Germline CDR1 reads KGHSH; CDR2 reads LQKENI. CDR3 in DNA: TGTGCCAGCTCACCGGGACCCCCACGGGACTATGGCTACACCTTC. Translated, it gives CASSPGPPRDYGYTF.

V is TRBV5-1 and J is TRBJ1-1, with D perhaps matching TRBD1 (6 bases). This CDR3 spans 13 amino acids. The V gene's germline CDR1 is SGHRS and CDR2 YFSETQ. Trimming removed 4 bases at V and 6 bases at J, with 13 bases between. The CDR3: CASSPIQGPEAFF. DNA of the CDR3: TGCGCCAGCAGCCCCATACAGGGTCCTGAAGCTTTCTTT.

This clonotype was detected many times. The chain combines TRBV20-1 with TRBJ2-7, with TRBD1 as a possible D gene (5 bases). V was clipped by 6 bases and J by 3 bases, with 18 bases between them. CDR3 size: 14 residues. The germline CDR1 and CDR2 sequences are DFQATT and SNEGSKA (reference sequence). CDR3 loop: CSATIPGQFYEQYF. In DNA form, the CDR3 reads TGCAGTGCCACCATCCCAGGGCAGTTCTACGAGCAGTACTTC.

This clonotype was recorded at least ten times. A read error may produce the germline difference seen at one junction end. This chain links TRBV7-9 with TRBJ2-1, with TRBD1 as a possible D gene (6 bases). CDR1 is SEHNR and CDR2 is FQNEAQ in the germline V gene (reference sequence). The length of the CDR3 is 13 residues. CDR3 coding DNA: TGTGCCAACAGCGACACAGGGAAGGATGAGCAGTTCTTC. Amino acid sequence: CANSDTGKDEQFF. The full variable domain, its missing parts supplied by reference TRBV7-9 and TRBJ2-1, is DTGVSQNPRHKITKRGQNVTFRCDPISEHNRLYWYRQTLGQGPEFLTYFQNEAQLEKSRLLSDRFSAERPKGSFSTLEIQRTEQGDSAMYLCANSDTGKDEQFFGPGTRLTVL.

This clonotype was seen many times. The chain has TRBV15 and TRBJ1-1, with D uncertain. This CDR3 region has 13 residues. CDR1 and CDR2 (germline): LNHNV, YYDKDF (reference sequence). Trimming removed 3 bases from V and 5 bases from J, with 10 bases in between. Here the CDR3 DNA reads TGTGCCACCAGCAGTCGTGGGCGGACTGAAGCTTTCTTT. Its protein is CATSSRGRTEAFF.

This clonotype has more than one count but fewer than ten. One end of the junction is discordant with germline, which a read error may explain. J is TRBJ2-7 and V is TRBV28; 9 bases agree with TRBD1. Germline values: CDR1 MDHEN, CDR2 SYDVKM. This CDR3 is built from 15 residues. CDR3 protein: CAGSLLTGGGYEQYF. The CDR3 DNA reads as TGTGCCGGCAGTTTACTGACAGGGGGTGGGTACGAGCAGTACTTC. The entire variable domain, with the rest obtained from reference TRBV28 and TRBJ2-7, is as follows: DVKVTQSSRYLVKRTGEKVFLECVQDMDHENMFWYRQDPGLGLRLIYFSYDVKMKEKGDIPEGYSVSREKKERFSLILESASTNQTSMYLCAGSLLTGGGYEQYFGPGTRLTVT.